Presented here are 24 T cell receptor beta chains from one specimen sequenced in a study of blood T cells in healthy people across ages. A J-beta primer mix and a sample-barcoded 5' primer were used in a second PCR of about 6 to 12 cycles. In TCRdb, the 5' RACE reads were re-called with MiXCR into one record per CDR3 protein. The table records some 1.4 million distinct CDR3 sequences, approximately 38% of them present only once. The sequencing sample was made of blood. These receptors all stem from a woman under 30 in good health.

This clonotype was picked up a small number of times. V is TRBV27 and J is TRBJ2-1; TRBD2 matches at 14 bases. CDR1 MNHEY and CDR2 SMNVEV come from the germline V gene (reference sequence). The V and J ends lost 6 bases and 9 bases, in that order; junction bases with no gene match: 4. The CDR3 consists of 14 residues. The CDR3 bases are TGTGCCAGCAGCGGGACTAGCGGGAGAGGTGAGCAGTTCTTC. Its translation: CASSGTSGRGEQFF.

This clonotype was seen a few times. The CDR3 loop is CATSALPTGTDTQYF. DNA of the CDR3: TGTGCCACCAGTGCACTCCCGACAGGCACAGATACGCAGTATTTT. The gene calls are TRBV24-1 and TRBJ2-3; D perhaps matches TRBD1 (5 bases). The CDR3 is made up of 15 amino acids. Looked up from germline, CDR1 is KGHDR and CDR2 is SFDVKD. V dropped 5 bases and J dropped 1 base, with 12 bases sitting between them.

In nucleotides, the CDR3 is TGCGCCAGCAGCCAAGAGTCTAGCGGGGTCACAGATACGCAGTATTTT. Its translation is CASSQESSGVTDTQYF. The chain recombines TRBV4-1 with TRBJ2-3; the match to TRBD2 covers 9 bases. Germline-derived CDR1 and CDR2 are MGHRA and YSYEKL. V shed 0 bases and J 2 bases; nucleotides not matched to a gene: 3. The CDR3 length is 16 residues.

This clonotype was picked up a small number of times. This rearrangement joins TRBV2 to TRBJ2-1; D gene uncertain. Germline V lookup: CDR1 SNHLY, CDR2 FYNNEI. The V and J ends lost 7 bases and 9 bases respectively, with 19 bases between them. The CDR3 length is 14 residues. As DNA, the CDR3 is TGTGCCAGCAACCCCCTCGCTAGTTCCGTTGAGCAGTTCTTC. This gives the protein CASNPLASSVEQFF.

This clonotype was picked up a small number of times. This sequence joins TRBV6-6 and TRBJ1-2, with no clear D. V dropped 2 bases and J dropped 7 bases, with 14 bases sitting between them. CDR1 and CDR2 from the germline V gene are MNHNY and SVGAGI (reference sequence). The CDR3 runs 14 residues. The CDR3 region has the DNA TGTGCCAGCAGTTACGAACAGTATTCGATTGGCTACACCTTC. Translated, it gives CASSYEQYSIGYTF.

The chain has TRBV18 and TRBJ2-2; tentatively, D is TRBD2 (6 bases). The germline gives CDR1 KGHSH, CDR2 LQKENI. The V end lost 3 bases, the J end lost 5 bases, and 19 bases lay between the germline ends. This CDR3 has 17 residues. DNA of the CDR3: TGTGCCAGCTCACCCCCTGAAGGAGGGCCGGGGACCGGGGAGCTGTTTTTT. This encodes CASSPPEGGPGTGELFF.

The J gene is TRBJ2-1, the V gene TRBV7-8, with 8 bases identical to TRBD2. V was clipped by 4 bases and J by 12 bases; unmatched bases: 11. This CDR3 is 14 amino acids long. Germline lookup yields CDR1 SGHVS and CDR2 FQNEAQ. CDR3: CASSSLADGMMQFF. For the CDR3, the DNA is TGTGCCAGCAGCTCACTAGCGGACGGTATGATGCAGTTCTTC.

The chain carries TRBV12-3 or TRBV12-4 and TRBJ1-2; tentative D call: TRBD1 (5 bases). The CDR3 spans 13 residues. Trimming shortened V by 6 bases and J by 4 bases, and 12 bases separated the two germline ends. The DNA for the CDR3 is TGTGCCAGCAGGGGGGTCCTAGCCTATGGCTACACCTTC. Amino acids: CASRGVLAYGYTF.

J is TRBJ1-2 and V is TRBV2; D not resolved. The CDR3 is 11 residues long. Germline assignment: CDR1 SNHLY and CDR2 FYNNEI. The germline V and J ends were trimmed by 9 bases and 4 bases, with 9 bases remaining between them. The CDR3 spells CASTNRYGYTF. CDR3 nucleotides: TGTGCCAGTACCAACCGCTATGGCTACACCTTC.

In nucleotides, the CDR3 is TGCAGTGCTATAAGGGGGGCAGATACGCAGTATTTT. It is translated as CSAIRGADTQYF. The chain employs TRBV20-1 and TRBJ2-3; either TRBD1 or TRBD2 may fit D (6 bases each). Germline CDR1 DFQATT, CDR2 SNEGSKA (reference sequence). Deletions cut 4 bases from V and 4 bases from J, with 9 bases between. The CDR3 totals 12 residues.

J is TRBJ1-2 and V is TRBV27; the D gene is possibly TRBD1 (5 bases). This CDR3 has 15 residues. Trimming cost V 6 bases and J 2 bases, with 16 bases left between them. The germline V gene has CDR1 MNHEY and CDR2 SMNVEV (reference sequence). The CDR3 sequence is CASSSLGTSNYGYTF. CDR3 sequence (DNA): TGTGCCAGCAGCTCCCTCGGGACCTCCAACTATGGCTACACCTTC.

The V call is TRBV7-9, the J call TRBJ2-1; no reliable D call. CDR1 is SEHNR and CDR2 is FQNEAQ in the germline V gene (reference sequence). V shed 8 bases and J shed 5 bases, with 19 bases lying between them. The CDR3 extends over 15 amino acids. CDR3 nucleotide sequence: TGTGCCAGCCCCGTTGGTGCGGTAGGTAACAATGAGCAGTTCTTC. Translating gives CASPVGAVGNNEQFF.

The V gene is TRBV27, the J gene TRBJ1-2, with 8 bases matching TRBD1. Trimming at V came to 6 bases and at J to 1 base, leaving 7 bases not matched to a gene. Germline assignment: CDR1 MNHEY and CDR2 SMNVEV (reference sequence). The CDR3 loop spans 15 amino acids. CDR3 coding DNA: TGTGCCAGCAGAGCCAGGACAGGGCGTAACTATGGCTACACCTTC. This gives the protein CASRARTGRNYGYTF.

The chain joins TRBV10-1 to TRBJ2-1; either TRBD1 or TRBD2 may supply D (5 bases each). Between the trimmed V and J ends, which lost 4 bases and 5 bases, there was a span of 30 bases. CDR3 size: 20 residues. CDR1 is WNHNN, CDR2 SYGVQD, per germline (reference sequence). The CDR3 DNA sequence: TGCGCCAGCAGTGGGGACGGATTTTTCGATGAGAGGAGTGTGGACAATGAGCAGTTCTTC. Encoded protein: CASSGDGFFDERSVDNEQFF.

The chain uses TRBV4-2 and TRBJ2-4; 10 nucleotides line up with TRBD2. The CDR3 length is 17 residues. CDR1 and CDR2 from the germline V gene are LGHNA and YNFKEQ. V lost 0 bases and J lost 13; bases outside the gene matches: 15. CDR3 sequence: CASSQDYTSGIYNEQYF. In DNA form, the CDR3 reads TGTGCCAGCAGCCAAGATTACACTAGCGGGATTTACAATGAGCAGTACTTC.

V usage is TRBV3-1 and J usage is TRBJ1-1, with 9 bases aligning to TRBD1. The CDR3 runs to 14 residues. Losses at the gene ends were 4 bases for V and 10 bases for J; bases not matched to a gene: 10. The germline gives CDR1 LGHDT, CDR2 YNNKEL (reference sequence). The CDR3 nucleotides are TGTGCCAGCAGCCCTACAGGGGGCTATCGGGCAGCTTTCTTT. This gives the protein CASSPTGGYRAAFF.

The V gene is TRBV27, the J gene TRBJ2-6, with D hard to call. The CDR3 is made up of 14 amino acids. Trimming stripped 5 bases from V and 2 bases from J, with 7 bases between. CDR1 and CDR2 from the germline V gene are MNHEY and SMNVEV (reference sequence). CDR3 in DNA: TGTGCCAGCAGTGGCAGCCCTGGGGCCAACGTCCTGACTTTC. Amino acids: CASSGSPGANVLTF.

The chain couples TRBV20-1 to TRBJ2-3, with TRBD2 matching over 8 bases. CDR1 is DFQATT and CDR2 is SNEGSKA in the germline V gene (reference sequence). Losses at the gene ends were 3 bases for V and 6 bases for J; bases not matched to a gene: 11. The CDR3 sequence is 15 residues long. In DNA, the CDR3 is TGCAGTGCTAGGGCTCTCACGGGGGGGCCGGATACGCAGTATTTT. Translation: CSARALTGGPDTQYF.

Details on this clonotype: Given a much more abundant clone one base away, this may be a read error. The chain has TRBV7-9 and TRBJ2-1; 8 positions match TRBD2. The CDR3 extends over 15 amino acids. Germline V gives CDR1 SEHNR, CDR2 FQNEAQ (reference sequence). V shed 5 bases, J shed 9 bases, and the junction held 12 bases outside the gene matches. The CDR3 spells CASSQGRAGATEQFF. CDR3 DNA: TGTGCCAGCAGCCAAGGACGAGCGGGGGCGACTGAGCAGTTCTTC. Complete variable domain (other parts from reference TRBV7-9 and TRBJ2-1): DTGVSQNPRHKITKRGQNVTFRCDPISEHNRLYWYRQTLGQGPEFLTYFQNEAQLEKSRLLSDRFSAERPKGSFSTLEIQRTEQGDSAMYLCASSQGRAGATEQFFGPGTRLTVL.

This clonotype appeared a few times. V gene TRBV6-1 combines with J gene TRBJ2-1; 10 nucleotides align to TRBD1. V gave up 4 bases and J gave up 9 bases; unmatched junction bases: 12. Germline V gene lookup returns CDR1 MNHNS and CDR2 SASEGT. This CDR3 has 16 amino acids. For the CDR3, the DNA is TGTGCCAGCAGTGGAAGGGACAGGGGCTCCGGGAGTGAGCAGTTCTTC. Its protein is CASSGRDRGSGSEQFF.

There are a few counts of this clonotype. Written as DNA, the CDR3 is TGTGCCAGCAGCCGCCAGCGGAGTAAAGAGACCCAGTACTTC. Translating gives CASSRQRSKETQYF. V usage is TRBV7-8 and J usage is TRBJ2-5; TRBD2 is a possible D gene (5 bases). CDR3 size: 14 residues. The ends were cut back, 5 bases at V and 3 bases at J, with 13 bases in the middle. CDR1 and CDR2 (germline): SGHVS, FQNEAQ. The whole variable domain, filled in from reference TRBV7-8 and TRBJ2-5, reads GAGVSQSPRYKVAKRGQDVALRCDPISGHVSLFWYQQALGQGPEFLTYFQNEAQLDKSGLPSDRFFAERPEGSVSTLKIQRTQQEDSAVYLCASSRQRSKETQYFGPGTRLLVL.

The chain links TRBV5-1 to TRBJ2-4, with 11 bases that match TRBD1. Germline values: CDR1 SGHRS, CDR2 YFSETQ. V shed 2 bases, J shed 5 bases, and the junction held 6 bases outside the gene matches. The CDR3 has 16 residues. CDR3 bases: TGCGCCAGCAGCTTATCTACGGACAGGGGGCAAAACATTCAGTACTTC. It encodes CASSLSTDRGQNIQYF. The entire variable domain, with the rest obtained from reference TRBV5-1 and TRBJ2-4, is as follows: KAGVTQTPRYLIKTRGQQVTLSCSPISGHRSVSWYQQTPGQGLQFLFEYFSETQRNKGNFPGRFSGRQFSNSRSEMNVSTLELGDSALYLCASSLSTDRGQNIQYFGAGTRLSVL.

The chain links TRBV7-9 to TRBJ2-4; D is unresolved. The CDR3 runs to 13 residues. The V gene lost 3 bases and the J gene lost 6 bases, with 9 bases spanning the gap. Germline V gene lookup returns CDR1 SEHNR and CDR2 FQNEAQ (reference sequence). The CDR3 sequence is CASSFGMGNIQYF. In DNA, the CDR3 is TGTGCCAGCAGCTTTGGGATGGGAAACATTCAGTACTTC.

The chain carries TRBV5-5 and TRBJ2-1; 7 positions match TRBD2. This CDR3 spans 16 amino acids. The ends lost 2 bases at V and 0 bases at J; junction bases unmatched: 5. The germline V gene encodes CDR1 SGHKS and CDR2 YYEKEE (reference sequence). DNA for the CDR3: TGTGCCAGCAGCTTTAGCCTAGCGGCCTCCTACAATGAGCAGTTCTTC. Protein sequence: CASSFSLAASYNEQFF.